This paragraph covers one T cell receptor beta chain sequence. The entry originates in a study of blood T cell repertoires in COVID-19. Whole-study context: Italy, Spain and the United States were the sources of the convalescent and acute COVID-19 samples. From T cells, B-cell-depleted T cells, or PBMCs came the material, which was cDNA or gDNA.

Germline CDR1 LGHNA, CDR2 YSLEER. With 0 bases removed from V and 4 bases from J, the gap between germline ends came to 6 bases. The CDR3 has 13 residues. Per the authors' pipeline: Estimated nucleated cell counts came from reference gene primer amplification. Sequenced by immunoSEQ multiplex PCR; TCRdb stores in-frame clones only, minus some. V and J calls and clone size are given by that table; D and trimming were obtained from the DNA. The sample lists a few hundred thousand clones, approximately 88% occurring once. Sequenced sample: peripheral blood. This clonotype originated in a woman younger than 45 who had recovered from COVID-19. The V call is TRBV4-3, the J call TRBJ1-1, with D uncertain. This CDR3 is CASSQDTGTEAFF. The CDR3 bases are TGCGCCAGCAGCCAAGATACGGGCACTGAAGCTTTCTTT.